The clone carrying this T cell receptor (beta chain) occurred many times. Its antigen remains unknown. iRepertoire HTBI primers and Arm-PCR of CDR3 regions built TCR beta libraries. Via MiXCR, TCRdb re-called the multiplex PCR reads, giving one row per CDR3 protein. The sample yields 440,000 or so distinct CDR3 sequences, just under 15% seen once. The CDR3 contains 16 residues. Per the germline V gene, CDR1 is LGHNT and CDR2 is FRNRAP. The V and J ends lost 2 bases and 5 bases respectively, with 18 bases between them. The data derive from a study of regulatory T cells in long-lasting Graves disease. Time point defined: newly diagnosed GD, antithyroid drugs for less than 3 months. Researchers made the TCR library from RNA that was extracted from PBMCs. Whole-study results and caveats: TRBV28, TRBJ1-2 and TRBJ2-5 were favored in persistent disease. Persistent patients shared more public clonotypes (2,741) than newly diagnosed patients (around 1,000).

These data also featured in a second study, about T cells in Graves' hyperthyroidism and ophthalmopathy.

This sample comprised peripheral blood mononuclear cells (PBMCs), obtained at new diagnosis, from a patient treated with antithyroid drugs. The chain joins TRBV12-5 to TRBJ1-1; the D is unclear. The TCR sequence derives from a woman aged 30 to 39 with Graves disease. The CDR3 sequence: CASGLPLGPGGTEAFF. The CDR3 DNA reads as TGTGCTAGTGGTTTGCCCTTGGGTCCCGGTGGGACTGAAGCTTTCTTT. The full variable domain, with the rest looked up from reference TRBV12-5 and TRBJ1-1, is DARVTQTPRHKVTEMGQEVTMRCQPILGHNTVFWYRQTMMQGLELLAYFRNRAPLDDSGMPKDRFSAEMPDATLATLKIQPSEPRDSAVYFCASGLPLGPGGTEAFFGQGTRLTVV.